This T cell receptor beta chain was retrieved from a study of T-cell memory formation after mild COVID-19. The length of the CDR3 is 14 residues. From germline, CDR1 is GTSNPN and CDR2 SVGIG (reference sequence). Trimming removed 1 base at V and 4 bases at J, with 13 bases between. Barcoded TCR alpha and TCR beta cDNA libraries with UMIs came from 5'RACE using constant-segment primers. Each CDR3 protein gets one entry after TCRdb re-called the 5' RACE reads with MiXCR. Among a few hundred thousand distinct CDR3 sequences, roughly 19% were seen once, and the ten largest hold over 20%. In the case of this clonotype: The antigen is not known.

The study, taken as a whole, reports: CD8+ contracting clones occupied EMRA, while CD4+ ones occupied mainly CM and EM.

Sequenced input: PBMCs or a T cell subset sorted from them (not recorded which). The origin of this receptor is a man aged 18 to 30 who had mild COVID-19 (a few samples of this study predate the infection). Cell type and time point are not known. V usage is TRBV30 and J usage is TRBJ1-1, with a possible D match to TRBD1 (5 bases). CDR3 region: CAWSGNRQGTEAFF. CDR3 bases: TGTGCCTGGAGTGGCAACAGGCAGGGCACTGAAGCTTTCTTT.